Listed below are T cell receptor beta chains from one sample, sequenced in a study of shared clonotypes between healthy human individuals. Assay used: immunoSEQ multiplex PCR; TCRdb lists only in-frame clones, some missing. There are hundreds of thousands of clones in the sample; roughly 80% occur only once, and around 13% lies in the top ten. The sequenced sample consisted of PBMCs. The receptors were gathered from a woman aged 40 to 50 in good health. Some clones in this sample may be carry-over from other donors' samples. CDR3s include the opening cysteine and the closing phenylalanine or tryptophan. D genes are given only for firm matches.

>TRBJ1-4|-|15|TRBV6-1
CASSGGRYRNEKLFF
>TRBJ1-2|TRBD1|15|TRBV6-6
CASSGPRGRGYGYTF
>TRBJ2-5|-|13|TRBV27
CASSLFERGTQYF
>TRBJ2-7|TRBD2|14|TRBV19
CATTGTSGSYEQYF
>TRBJ1-5|-|14|TRBV7-8
CASSLRDGDQPQHF
>TRBJ2-1|-|16|TRBV5-1
CASSLERYSSYNEQFF
>TRBJ2-2|TRBD2|15|TRBV2
CASKDGGRAIGELFF
>TRBJ2-7|-|15|TRBV4-2
CASSLEVGGEYEQYF
>TRBJ2-7|-|13|TRBV25-1
CASSVAGSYEQYF
>TRBJ2-1|-|13|TRBV2
CASSGEMDNEQFF